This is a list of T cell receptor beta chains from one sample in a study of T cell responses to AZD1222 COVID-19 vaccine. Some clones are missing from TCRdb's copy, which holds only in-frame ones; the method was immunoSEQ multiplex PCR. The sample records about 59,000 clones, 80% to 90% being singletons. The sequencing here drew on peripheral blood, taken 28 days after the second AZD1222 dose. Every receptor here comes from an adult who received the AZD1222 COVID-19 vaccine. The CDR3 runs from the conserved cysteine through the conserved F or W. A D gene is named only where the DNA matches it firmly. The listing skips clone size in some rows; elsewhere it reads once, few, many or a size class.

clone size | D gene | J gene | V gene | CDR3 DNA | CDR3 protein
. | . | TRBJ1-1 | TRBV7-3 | TGTGCCAGCAGCTTAACTTCCGACAAGAACACTGAAGCTTTCTTT | CASSLTSDKNTEAFF
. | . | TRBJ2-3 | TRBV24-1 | TGTGCCACCAGTGACCCCGGGGGAGACACAGATACGCAGTATTTT | CATSDPGGDTDTQYF
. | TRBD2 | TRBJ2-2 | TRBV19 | TGTGCCAGTAGTCCGAGGGAGGGAAACACCGGGGAGCTGTTTTTT | CASSPREGNTGELFF
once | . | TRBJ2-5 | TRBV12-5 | TGTGCTAGTGGTTTGGTAGGCAGGCAAGAGACCCAGTACTTC | CASGLVGRQETQYF
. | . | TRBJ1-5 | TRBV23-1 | TGCGCCAGCGGAGACCGGGACACCGGTGGCAATCAGCCCCAGCATTTT | CASGDRDTGGNQPQHF
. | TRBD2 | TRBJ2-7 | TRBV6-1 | TGTGCCAGCAGTGTTCATAGCGGGAGGGGTACCTACGAGCAGTACTTC | CASSVHSGRGTYEQYF
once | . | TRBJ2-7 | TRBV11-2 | TGTGCCAGCAGCTTAAATCAGGCTGTCTACGAGCAGTACTTC | CASSLNQAVYEQYF
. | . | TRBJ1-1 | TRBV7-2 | TGTGCCAGCAGCCGTCCTGACTCCGGGGGAGCTTTCTTT | CASSRPDSGGAFF
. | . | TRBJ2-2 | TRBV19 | TGTGCCAGCGAAGTGTTAGGAACCGGGGAGCTGTTTTTT | CASEVLGTGELFF
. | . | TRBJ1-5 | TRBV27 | TGTGCCAGCGGCGAATTCGGGACGACGTGGTCCGAACAGCCCCAGCATTTT | CASGEFGTTWSEQPQHF
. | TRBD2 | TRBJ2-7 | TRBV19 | TGTGCCAGTAGTAGAGCGGGGGCTTTCTCCTACGAGCAGTACTTC | CASSRAGAFSYEQYF
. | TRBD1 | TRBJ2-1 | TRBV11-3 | TGTGCCAGCAGCCAAGGGGACAGGGGGCAGAATGAGCAGTTCTTC | CASSQGDRGQNEQFF
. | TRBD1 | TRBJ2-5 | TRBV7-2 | TGTGCCAGCAGCCTAGACAGGGGGCAAGAGACCCAGTACTTC | CASSLDRGQETQYF
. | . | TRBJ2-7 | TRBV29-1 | TGCAGCGTTGATTGTAATGAATCTTACGAGCAGTACTTC | CSVDCNESYEQYF
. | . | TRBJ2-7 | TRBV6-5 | TGTGCCAGCAGTAGTGGGGATTACGAGCAGTACTTC | CASSSGDYEQYF
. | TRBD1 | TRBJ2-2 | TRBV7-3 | TGTGCCAGCAGCGCCACAGGGGTGGGGAACACCGGGGAGCTGTTTTTT | CASSATGVGNTGELFF
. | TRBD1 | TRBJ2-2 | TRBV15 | TGTGCCACCAGTAGTCAAGGGGGCGGCACCGGGGAGCTGTTTTTT | CATSSQGGGTGELFF
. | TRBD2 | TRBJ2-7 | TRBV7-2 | TGTGCCAGCAGCTTAGCAGGGCCTAGCGGGAGTATGTCCTACGAGCAGTACTTC | CASSLAGPSGSMSYEQYF
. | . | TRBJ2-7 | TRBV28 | TGTGCCAGCAGCCTTCCGGTGAGCTCCTACGAGCAGTACTTC | CASSLPVSSYEQYF
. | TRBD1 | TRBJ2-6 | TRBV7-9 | TGTGCCAGCAGCGCACCTCTCGGGACAGGCAACTCTGGGGCCAACGTCCTGACTTTC | CASSAPLGTGNSGANVLTF
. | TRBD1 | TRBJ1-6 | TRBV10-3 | TGTGCCATCAGTGACCTCGACAGGGACCCTTATAATTCACCCCTCCACTTT | CAISDLDRDPYNSPLHF
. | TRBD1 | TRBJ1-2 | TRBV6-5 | TGTGCCAGTCTCCGGGACAGGGGGTGGGGCGGCTACACCTTC | CASLRDRGWGGYTF
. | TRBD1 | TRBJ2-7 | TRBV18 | TGTGCCAGCTCACCGGGACAGGGCTCCGAGCAGTACTTC | CASSPGQGSEQYF
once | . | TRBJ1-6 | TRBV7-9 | TGTGCCAGCGTCGACGGAAATAATTCACCCCTCCACTTT | CASVDGNNSPLHF
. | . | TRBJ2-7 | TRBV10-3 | TGTGCCATCAATGGCGGGTACGAGCAGTACTTC | CAINGGYEQYF